Included here is one T cell receptor (beta chain) sequence, with context. The target antigen is unknown. Using its own MiXCR run on the RACE reads, TCRdb lists one record per CDR3 protein. This sample carries more than 250,000 distinct CDR3 sequences, around 7.7% of them seen once, and the ten largest clones take 1.2%. Germline V lookup: CDR1 SGHRS, CDR2 YFSETQ. The CDR3 loop spans 14 amino acids. Trimming took 0 bases from V and 8 from J; bases not matched to a gene: 6. The data originate from a study of human T cells and chemical hapten exposure. Study-level background: From small differences in pooled library volume came most of the variation in per-sample TCR yields.

As for time point: pre-sensitization, week 0. Treatment noted: therapeutic diphenylcyclopropenone sensitization with weekly scalp DPC. Those who donated were patients with alopecia, 18 to 70 years of age, and suitable for DPC. Findings and limits, study-wide: Relative to controls, expanded TCRs formed significantly more large CDR3 similarity clusters. Patch test score was positively correlated with the counts of TCRs that had expanded at PT1.

This chain uses TRBV5-1 with TRBJ2-3, with 7 bases identical to TRBD1. The sequence derives from a man aged 18-30 years with alopecia areata. Some clones in this sample may be carry-over from other donors' samples. The material was whole blood, obtained in connection with sensitization to the hapten diphenylcyclopropenone (DPC). CDR3 protein: CASSLGGQDGTQYF. CDR3 DNA sequence: TGCGCCAGCAGCTTGGGAGGACAGGACGGTACGCAGTATTTT.